The clone carrying this T cell receptor (beta chain) was detected ten times or more. Its antigen is not known. This entry belongs to a study of neurological immune-mediated disorders. Study outcomes and limitations: Subjects shared no identical expanded-clone CDR3 amino acid sequences, suggesting private TCR-beta repertoires in all groups.

V was trimmed by 1 base and J by 5 bases, leaving 15 bases between them. The CDR3 has 15 residues. The germline V gene has CDR1 DFQATT and CDR2 SNEGSKA (reference sequence). A single record per CDR3 protein comes from TCRdb applying MiXCR to the 5' RACE reads. Seen here are some 47,000 distinct CDR3 sequences, about 6.3% observed once, and the top ten hold about 0.57%. The cells used in sorted libraries, CD4+ or CD8+ T cells, numbered more than 850,000. This TCR derives from a woman between 40 and 50 years old in good health. The sample taken for sequencing was CD4+ T cells from blood. V usage is TRBV20-1 and J usage is TRBJ2-1; D is undetermined. The CDR3 loop reads CSARGLLHRNNEQFF. CDR3 bases: TGCAGTGCTAGAGGTTTACTACACCGTAACAATGAGCAGTTCTTC.